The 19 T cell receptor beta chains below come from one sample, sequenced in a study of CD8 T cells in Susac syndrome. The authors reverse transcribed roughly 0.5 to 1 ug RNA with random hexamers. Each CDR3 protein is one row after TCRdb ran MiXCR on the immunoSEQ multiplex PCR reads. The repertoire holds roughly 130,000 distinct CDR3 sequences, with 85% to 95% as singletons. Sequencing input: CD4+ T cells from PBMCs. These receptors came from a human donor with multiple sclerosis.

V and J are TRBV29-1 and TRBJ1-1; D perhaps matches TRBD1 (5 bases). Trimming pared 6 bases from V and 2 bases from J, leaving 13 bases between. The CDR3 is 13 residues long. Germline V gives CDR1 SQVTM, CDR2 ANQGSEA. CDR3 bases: TGCAGCGTACCGGGGCTCCTCAACACTGAAGCTTTCTTT. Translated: CSVPGLLNTEAFF.

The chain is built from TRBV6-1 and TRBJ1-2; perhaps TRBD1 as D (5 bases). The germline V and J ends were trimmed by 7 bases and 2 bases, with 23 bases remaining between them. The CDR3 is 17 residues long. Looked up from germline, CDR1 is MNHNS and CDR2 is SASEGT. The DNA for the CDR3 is TGTGCCAGCACCCAAATCGGGGACGGGCGGGCCAACTATGGCTACACCTTC. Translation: CASTQIGDGRANYGYTF.

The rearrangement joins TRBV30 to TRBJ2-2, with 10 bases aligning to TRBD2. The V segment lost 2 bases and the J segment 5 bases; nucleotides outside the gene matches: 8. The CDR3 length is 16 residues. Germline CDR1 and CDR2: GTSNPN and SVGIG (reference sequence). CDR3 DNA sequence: TGTGCCTGGAGTCGACTAGCGGGTGTGAGGACCGGGGAGCTGTTTTTT. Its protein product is CAWSRLAGVRTGELFF. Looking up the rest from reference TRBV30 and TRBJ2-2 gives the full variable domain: SQTIHQWPATLVQPVGSPLSLECTVEGTSNPNLYWYRQAAGRGLQLLFYSVGIGQISSEVPQNLSASRPQDRQFILSSKKLLLSDSGFYLCAWSRLAGVRTGELFFGEGSRLTVL.

The CDR3 here is CASSLNPHEQYF. As DNA, the CDR3 is TGTGCCAGCAGCTTAAACCCCCACGAGCAGTACTTC. V usage is TRBV7-2 and J usage is TRBJ2-7; D not resolved. Trimming shortened V by 2 bases and J by 5 bases, and 7 bases separated the two germline ends. The CDR3 is made up of 12 amino acids. CDR1 and CDR2 from the germline V gene are SGHTA and FQGNSA. Full variable domain (missing parts from reference TRBV7-2 and TRBJ2-7): GAGVSQSPSNKVTEKGKDVELRCDPISGHTALYWYRQSLGQGLEFLIYFQGNSAPDKSGLPSDRFSAERTGGSVSTLTIQRTQQEDSAVYLCASSLNPHEQYFGPGTRLTVT.

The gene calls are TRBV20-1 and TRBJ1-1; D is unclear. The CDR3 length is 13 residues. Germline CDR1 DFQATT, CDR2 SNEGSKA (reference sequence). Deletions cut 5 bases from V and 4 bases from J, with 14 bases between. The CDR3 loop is CSAPSYRSTEAFF. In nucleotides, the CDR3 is TGCAGTGCTCCATCATATAGGAGCACTGAAGCTTTCTTT.

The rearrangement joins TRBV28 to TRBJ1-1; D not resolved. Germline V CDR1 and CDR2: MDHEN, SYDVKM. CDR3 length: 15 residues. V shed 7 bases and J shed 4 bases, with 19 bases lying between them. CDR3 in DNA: TGTGCCAGCATTCCCTCAAAAGGGTGGGGCACTGAAGCTTTCTTT. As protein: CASIPSKGWGTEAFF.

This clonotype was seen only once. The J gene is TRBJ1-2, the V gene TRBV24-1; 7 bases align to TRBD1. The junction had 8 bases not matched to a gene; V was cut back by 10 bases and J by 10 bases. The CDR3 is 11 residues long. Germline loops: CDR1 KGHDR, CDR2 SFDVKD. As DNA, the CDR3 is TGTGCCACAAGACAGGGTTTTGACTACACCTTC. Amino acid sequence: CATRQGFDYTF.

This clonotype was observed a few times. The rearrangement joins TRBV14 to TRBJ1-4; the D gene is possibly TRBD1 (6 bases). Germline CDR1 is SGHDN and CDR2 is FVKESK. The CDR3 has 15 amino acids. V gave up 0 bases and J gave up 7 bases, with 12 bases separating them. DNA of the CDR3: TGTGCCAGCAGCCAAGATGCGGGGGCTGGTGAAAAACTGTTTTTT. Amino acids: CASSQDAGAGEKLFF.

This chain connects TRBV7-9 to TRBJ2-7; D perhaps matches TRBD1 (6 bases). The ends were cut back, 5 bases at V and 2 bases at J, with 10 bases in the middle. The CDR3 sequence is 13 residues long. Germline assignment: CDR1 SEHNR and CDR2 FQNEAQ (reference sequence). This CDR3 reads CASSLRDTYEQYF. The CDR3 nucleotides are TGTGCCAGCAGCCTCCGGGACACCTACGAGCAGTACTTC.

The CDR3 loop is CASGGTGLGNEQFF. In nucleotides, the CDR3 is TGTGCCAGCGGCGGAACAGGGCTCGGGAATGAGCAGTTCTTC. V gene TRBV12-3 or TRBV12-4 combines with J gene TRBJ2-1, with D possibly being TRBD1 (6 bases). The CDR3 sequence is 14 residues long. V lost 8 bases and J lost 7, with 18 bases in between.

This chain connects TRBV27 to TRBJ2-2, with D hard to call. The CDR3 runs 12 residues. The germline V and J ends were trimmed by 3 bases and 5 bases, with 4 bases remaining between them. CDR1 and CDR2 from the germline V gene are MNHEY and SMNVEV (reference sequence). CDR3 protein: CASSFPTGELFF. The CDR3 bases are TGTGCCAGCAGTTTTCCGACCGGGGAGCTGTTTTTT.

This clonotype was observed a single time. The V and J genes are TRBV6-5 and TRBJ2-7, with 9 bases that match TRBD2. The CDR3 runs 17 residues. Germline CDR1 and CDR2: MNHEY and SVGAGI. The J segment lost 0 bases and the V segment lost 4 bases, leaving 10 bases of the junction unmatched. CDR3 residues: CASSFSGTSWSSYEQYF. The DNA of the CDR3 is TGTGCCAGCAGTTTTTCCGGGACTAGCTGGAGCTCCTACGAGCAGTACTTC.

CDR3 nucleotide sequence: TGTGCCAGCAGCCTTGCCACAGCAGATACGCAGTATTTT. This gives the protein CASSLATADTQYF. The chain has TRBV7-9 and TRBJ2-3; D not certain. CDR3 size: 13 residues. V dropped 5 bases and J dropped 4 bases, with 10 bases sitting between them. Germline values: CDR1 SEHNR, CDR2 FQNEAQ (reference sequence). Full variable domain (remainder filled in from reference TRBV7-9 and TRBJ2-3): DTGVSQNPRHKITKRGQNVTFRCDPISEHNRLYWYRQTLGQGPEFLTYFQNEAQLEKSRLLSDRFSAERPKGSFSTLEIQRTEQGDSAMYLCASSLATADTQYFGPGTRLTVL.

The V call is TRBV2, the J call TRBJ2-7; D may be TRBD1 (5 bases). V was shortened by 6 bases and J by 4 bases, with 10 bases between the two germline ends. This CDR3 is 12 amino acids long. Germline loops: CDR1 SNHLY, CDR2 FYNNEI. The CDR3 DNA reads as TGTGCCAGCAGGTACGACAGTTACGAGCAGTACTTC. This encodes CASRYDSYEQYF.

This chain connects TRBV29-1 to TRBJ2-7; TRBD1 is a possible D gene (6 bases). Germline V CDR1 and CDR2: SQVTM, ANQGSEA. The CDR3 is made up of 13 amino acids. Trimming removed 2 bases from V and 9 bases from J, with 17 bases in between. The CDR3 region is CSVEPRRGWGQYF. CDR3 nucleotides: TGCAGCGTTGAACCCCGCAGGGGCTGGGGGCAGTACTTC.

The CDR3 DNA reads TGTGCCAGCAGCAAACGGCTAGCGGGGGACAATGAGCAGTTCTTC. This gives the protein CASSKRLAGDNEQFF. The rearrangement uses TRBV7-2 and TRBJ2-1, with 10 bases aligning to TRBD2. V dropped 5 bases and J dropped 5; count of bases not matched to a gene: 6. The CDR3 runs 15 residues. Germline V gives CDR1 SGHTA, CDR2 FQGNSA.

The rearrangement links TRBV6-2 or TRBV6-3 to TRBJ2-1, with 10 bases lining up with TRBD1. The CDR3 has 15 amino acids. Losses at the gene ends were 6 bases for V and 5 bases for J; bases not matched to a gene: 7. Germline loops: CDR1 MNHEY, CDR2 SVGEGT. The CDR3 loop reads CASSFMGQGNNEQFF. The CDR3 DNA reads TGTGCCAGCAGCTTTATGGGACAGGGGAACAATGAGCAGTTCTTC.

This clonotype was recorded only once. CDR3 sequence reads: CASSAPATGGTRDTIYF. The CDR3 nucleotides read TGTGCCAGCAGTGCCCCCGCGACAGGGGGCACGAGAGACACCATATATTTT. V usage is TRBV28 and J usage is TRBJ1-3; 10 bases are shared with TRBD1. The J segment lost 8 bases and the V segment lost 5 bases, leaving 15 bases of the junction unmatched. From germline, CDR1 is MDHEN and CDR2 SYDVKM. The CDR3 extends over 17 amino acids.

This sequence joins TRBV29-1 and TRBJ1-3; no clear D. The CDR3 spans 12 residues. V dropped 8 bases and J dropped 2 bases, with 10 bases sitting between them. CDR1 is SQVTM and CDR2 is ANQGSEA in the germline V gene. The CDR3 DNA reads TGCAGCTTTAGCCAGGCTGGAAACACCATATATTTT. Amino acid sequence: CSFSQAGNTIYF.